Given below is one TCR beta chain in context. This specimen comes from a study of early T cells in non-severe SARS-CoV-2 infection. The germline gives CDR1 SGHTA, CDR2 FQGTGA. V lost 5 bases and J 3 bases, leaving 9 bases between the germline ends. CDR3 length: 13 amino acids. Researchers tagged individual cDNA molecules with unique molecular identifiers. Each CDR3 protein is one row after TCRdb ran MiXCR on the 5' RACE reads. The data contain around 78,000 distinct CDR3 sequences, over 12% of them seen just once; the ten biggest clones take up 3% to 3.5%. V and J are TRBV7-3 and TRBJ2-3; unclear D gene. The material sequenced was whole blood. This TCR came from an adult who was a healthcare worker with PCR-confirmed SARS-CoV-2 infection or an uninfected control (not recorded which). The CDR3, as DNA: TGTGCCAGCAGCCCCCAGATGACAGATACGCAGTATTTT. It yields the protein CASSPQMTDTQYF.